A single sample gave rise to the 20 T cell receptor beta chains below, sequenced in a study of blood T cell repertoires in COVID-19. Only in-frame clones appear in the TCRdb table, and some are missing; sequencing was by immunoSEQ multiplex PCR. The table lists 250,000 to 300,000 clones, about nine tenths of them singletons, with 2.2% in the top ten. Material for sequencing was peripheral blood. The receptors stem from a man aged 45-65 years with acute or convalescent COVID-19.

The J gene is TRBJ2-7, the V gene TRBV15; D might be TRBD1 (5 bases). The CDR3 totals 15 residues. Trimming took off 0 bases at V and 2 bases at J, with 11 bases between the two ends. CDR1 LNHNV and CDR2 YYDKDF come from the germline V gene (reference sequence). In DNA form, the CDR3 reads TGTGCCACCAGCAGAGATCTTCAGGGAACCTACGAGCAGTACTTC. Residues: CATSRDLQGTYEQYF.

V and J are TRBV3-1 (or the pseudogene TRBV3-2) and TRBJ1-3; D unresolved. V was pared by 7 bases and J by 0 bases, with 13 bases between. The CDR3 contains 15 residues. Germline assignment: CDR1 LGHDT and CDR2 YNNKEL (reference sequence). This CDR3 is CASMPSGLSGNTIYF. The CDR3 nucleotides read TGTGCCAGCATGCCAAGTGGGCTCTCTGGAAACACCATATATTTT.

Here the CDR3 DNA reads TGTGCCAGCAGCTTCTCCAGCCCGGGCTCCTACGAGCAGTACTTC. It yields the protein CASSFSSPGSYEQYF. The chain has TRBV11-2 and TRBJ2-7; no reliable D call. The V gene's germline CDR1 is SGHAT and CDR2 FQNNGV. The CDR3 extends over 15 amino acids. V shed 3 bases and J shed 0 bases, with 12 bases lying between them.

The V gene is TRBV7-9, the J gene TRBJ1-2; D not certain. This CDR3 has 16 amino acids. Germline assignment: CDR1 SEHNR and CDR2 FQNEAQ (reference sequence). V was pared by 4 bases and J by 0 bases, with 15 bases between. The CDR3 coding sequence is TGTGCCAGCAGCTCCAGTGGATCCGCGGCTAACTATGGCTACACCTTC. Translating it yields CASSSSGSAANYGYTF. The full variable domain, with the rest looked up from reference TRBV7-9 and TRBJ1-2, is DTGVSQNPRHKITKRGQNVTFRCDPISEHNRLYWYRQTLGQGPEFLTYFQNEAQLEKSRLLSDRFSAERPKGSFSTLEIQRTEQGDSAMYLCASSSSGSAANYGYTFGSGTRLTVV.

A note on this clone: Different DNA sequences within this sample yield the same CDR3. V gene TRBV3-1 (or the pseudogene TRBV3-2) combines with J gene TRBJ1-1; tentative D call: TRBD1 (5 bases). This CDR3 contains 13 residues. Per germline, CDR1 LGHDT and CDR2 YNNKEL (reference sequence). V lost 4 bases and J 1 base, leaving 7 bases between the germline ends. The DNA of the CDR3 is TGTGCCAGCAGCCTCGGGGGGAACACTGAAGCTTTCTTT. It yields the protein CASSLGGNTEAFF.

This clone has only one observation. The chain has TRBV19 and TRBJ1-5, with D perhaps TRBD1 (5 bases). The CDR3 consists of 14 residues. Trimming removed 7 bases at V and 3 bases at J, with 13 bases between. Germline CDR1 LNHDA, CDR2 SQIVND (reference sequence). CDR3 coding DNA: TGTGCCAGTACTCGTTGGGGGGACAATCAGCCCCAGCATTTT. It translates to CASTRWGDNQPQHF.

As DNA, the CDR3 is TGCAGCGCTCTAACAGGGTGGGAGACCCAGTACTTC. This codes for CSALTGWETQYF. The chain is built from TRBV29-1 and TRBJ2-5, with D perhaps TRBD1 (6 bases). Germline V gives CDR1 SQVTM, CDR2 ANQGSEA. V lost 7 bases and J 5 bases, leaving 14 bases between the germline ends. This CDR3 spans 12 amino acids.

This clone has a handful of counts. The gene calls are TRBV27 and TRBJ2-7, with a possible D match to TRBD1 (6 bases). The CDR3 contains 15 residues. V was shortened by 4 bases and J by 3 bases, with 16 bases between the two germline ends. Germline V gene sequence: CDR1 MNHEY, CDR2 SMNVEV (reference sequence). The CDR3 sequence: CASSSTGKLSYEQYF. The CDR3, as DNA: TGTGCCAGCAGTTCCACAGGGAAATTAAGCTACGAGCAGTACTTC.

This clone has a handful of counts. V and J are TRBV11-2 and TRBJ1-2; D is possibly TRBD1 (5 bases). This CDR3 is built from 13 residues. Trimming pared 5 bases from V and 6 bases from J, leaving 13 bases between. Germline lookup yields CDR1 SGHAT and CDR2 FQNNGV. The CDR3 coding sequence is TGTGCCAGCAGCCGAGAGGGGAGGAATGGCTACACCTTC. Its translation is CASSREGRNGYTF.

The J gene is TRBJ1-5, the V gene TRBV7-9; D is possibly TRBD1 (5 bases). CDR1 and CDR2 (germline): SEHNR, FQNEAQ (reference sequence). This CDR3 is built from 14 residues. Trimming took 6 bases from V and 5 from J, leaving 14 bases between them. For the CDR3, the DNA is TGTGCCAGCAGTCCCGACAGACCTTATCAGCCCCAGCATTTT. Protein product: CASSPDRPYQPQHF. Based on the CDR3 plus reference TRBV7-9 and TRBJ1-5, the full variable domain is DTGVSQNPRHKITKRGQNVTFRCDPISEHNRLYWYRQTLGQGPEFLTYFQNEAQLEKSRLLSDRFSAERPKGSFSTLEIQRTEQGDSAMYLCASSPDRPYQPQHFGDGTRLSIL.

V usage is TRBV19 and J usage is TRBJ2-3; D gene uncertain. CDR3 size: 13 residues. V dropped 1 base and J dropped 5 bases, with 7 bases sitting between them. Germline V gene sequence: CDR1 LNHDA, CDR2 SQIVND (reference sequence). The CDR3 DNA reads as TGTGCCAGTAGTATAGGGGCCGGAGATACGCAGTATTTT. It codes for CASSIGAGDTQYF.

The chain employs TRBV10-3 and TRBJ2-3, with D possibly being TRBD1 (5 bases). V was clipped by 6 bases and J by 5 bases, with 9 bases between them. In germline, CDR1 is ENHRY, CDR2 SYGVKD. The CDR3 is 12 residues long. The CDR3 sequence is CAIRIGEDTQYF. In nucleotides, the CDR3 is TGTGCCATCAGAATAGGGGAAGATACGCAGTATTTT.

The CDR3 spells CASSFLAGGGPNTGELFF. CDR3 nucleotide sequence: TGTGCCAGCAGCTTCCTAGCGGGGGGCGGTCCGAACACCGGGGAGCTGTTTTTT. J is TRBJ2-2 and V is TRBV11-2, with 11 bases lining up with TRBD2. From germline, CDR1 is SGHAT and CDR2 FQNNGV. This CDR3 is 18 amino acids long. V shed 3 bases, J shed 0 bases, and the junction held 6 bases outside the gene matches.

The count of this clone is one. The chain has TRBV5-4 and TRBJ2-2; D gene uncertain. Trimming took 4 bases from V and 4 from J, leaving 5 bases between them. CDR1 is SGHNT and CDR2 is YYREEE in the germline V gene (reference sequence). CDR3 length: 12 residues. CDR3 protein: CASSPRTGELFF. For the CDR3, the DNA is TGTGCCAGCAGCCCTCGCACCGGGGAGCTGTTTTTT. Using reference TRBV5-4 and TRBJ2-2 for the parts outside the CDR3, the full variable domain is ETGVTQSPTHLIKTRGQQVTLRCSSQSGHNTVSWYQQALGQGPQFIFQYYREEENGRGNFPPRFSGLQFPNYSSELNVNALELDDSALYLCASSPRTGELFFGEGSRLTVL.

This clone was seen a single time. V is TRBV27 and J is TRBJ1-6, with a possible D match to TRBD1 (6 bases). The germline V and J ends were trimmed by 1 base and 3 bases, with 10 bases remaining between them. The V gene's germline CDR1 is MNHEY and CDR2 SMNVEV (reference sequence). The CDR3 spans 16 residues. The CDR3 loop reads CASSLWEGVYNSPLHF. The DNA of the CDR3 is TGTGCCAGCAGTTTATGGGAGGGGGTCTATAATTCACCCCTCCACTTT.

The CDR3 reads CSVDRGRGPETQYF. For the CDR3, the DNA is TGCAGCGTTGATCGGGGCAGGGGGCCAGAGACCCAGTACTTC. The chain has TRBV29-1 and TRBJ2-5; TRBD1 agrees at 8 bases. J gave up 4 bases and V 3 bases, and 7 bases lay outside the gene matches. The germline CDR1 and CDR2 sequences are SQVTM and ANQGSEA. CDR3 size: 14 residues. Using reference TRBV29-1 and TRBJ2-5 for the parts outside the CDR3, the full variable domain is SAVISQKPSRDICQRGTSLTIQCQVDSQVTMMFWYRQQPGQSLTLIATANQGSEATYESGFVIDKFPISRPNLTFSTLTVSNMSPEDSSIYLCSVDRGRGPETQYFGPGTRLLVL.

The V call is TRBV11-2, the J call TRBJ2-4; D not certain. This CDR3 has 13 amino acids. CDR1 and CDR2 (germline): SGHAT, FQNNGV. V lost 5 bases and J 7 bases, leaving 12 bases between the germline ends. CDR3 DNA: TGTGCCAGCAGCGGTCGAAGCCGGAACATTCAGTACTTC. This encodes CASSGRSRNIQYF.

The genes are TRBV6-5 and TRBJ2-7; TRBD1 might be the D (7 bases). V lost 6 bases, J lost 7 bases, and 16 bases lay in between. The CDR3 extends over 13 amino acids. From germline, CDR1 is MNHEY and CDR2 SVGAGI. The CDR3 protein is CASSRDRAGEQYF. The CDR3 DNA reads TGTGCCAGCAGCCGTGACAGGGCGGGGGAGCAGTACTTC.

The V call is TRBV27, the J call TRBJ1-2; 7 positions match TRBD1. This CDR3 contains 15 residues. The V gene end was trimmed by 6 bases and the J gene end by 4 bases; junction bases not matched to a gene: 11. Germline assignment: CDR1 MNHEY and CDR2 SMNVEV (reference sequence). This chain's CDR3 is CASRITGTVVYGYTF. CDR3 DNA sequence: TGTGCCAGCAGAATAACCGGGACAGTCGTCTATGGCTACACCTTC.

This clone turned up a few times. The chain links TRBV6-6 to TRBJ1-3, with 9 bases matching TRBD1. Germline V gene lookup returns CDR1 MNHNY and CDR2 SVGAGI (reference sequence). The CDR3 is made up of 14 amino acids. With 2 bases clipped from V and 6 bases from J, the junction kept 2 bases outside the gene matches. The CDR3 protein is CASSYRDRANTIYF. CDR3 coding DNA: TGTGCCAGCAGTTACCGGGACAGGGCAAACACCATATATTTT.